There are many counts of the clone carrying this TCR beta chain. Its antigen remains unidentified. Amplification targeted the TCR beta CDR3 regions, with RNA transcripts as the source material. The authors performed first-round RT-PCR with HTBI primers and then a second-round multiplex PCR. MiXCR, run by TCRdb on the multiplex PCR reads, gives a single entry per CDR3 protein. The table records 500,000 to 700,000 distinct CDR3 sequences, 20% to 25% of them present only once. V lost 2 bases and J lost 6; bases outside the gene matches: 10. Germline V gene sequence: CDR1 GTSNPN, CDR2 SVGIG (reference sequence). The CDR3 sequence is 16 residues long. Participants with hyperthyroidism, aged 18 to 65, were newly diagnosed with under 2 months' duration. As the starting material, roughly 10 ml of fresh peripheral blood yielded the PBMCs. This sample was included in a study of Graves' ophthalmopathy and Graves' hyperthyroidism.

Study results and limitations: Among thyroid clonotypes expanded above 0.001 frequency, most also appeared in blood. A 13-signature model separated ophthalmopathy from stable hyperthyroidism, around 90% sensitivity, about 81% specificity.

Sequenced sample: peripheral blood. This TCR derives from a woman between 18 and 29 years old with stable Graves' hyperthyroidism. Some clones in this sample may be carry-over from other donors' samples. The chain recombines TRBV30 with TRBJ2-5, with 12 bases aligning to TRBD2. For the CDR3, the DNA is TGTGCCTGGAGTCAAGGACTAGCGGGATCCGGGAAGACCCAGTACTTC. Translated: CAWSQGLAGSGKTQYF.